The text below deals with one TCR beta chain. It has no known antigen specificity. The record has no base qualities; no much larger clone is one base away. This entry is derived from a study of T-cell reconstitution after alpha-beta-depleted transplantation in children (dated by TCRdb to 2015 to 2016). As for the study more broadly: Using TCR repertoire profiling, the study quantitatively followed how T-cell immune reconstitution unfolded in children after TCRalphabeta/CD19-depleted allogeneic hematopoietic cell transplantation.

V is clipped by 6 bases and J by 1 base, and the sequence between their germline boundaries is 14 bases long. Reading from cysteine to phenylalanine, the CDR3 counts 15 amino acids. The CDR3 DNA has 45 bases and is translated from base 1. Via the germline V gene, CDR1 is ENHRY and CDR2 SYGVKD. Libraries were prepared through PCR. The reads were generated on an Illumina HiSeq 2500. Molecular barcoding was employed in the preparation of TCR libraries, with unique molecular identifiers being used to normalize TCRbeta repertoire quantification. TCRdb took the public reads, trimmed them with fastp at Q25, ran MiXCR for clone calling and kept in-frame beta chains. Rows with one shared CDR3 protein collapse into an entry with the most common genes and DNA. Counted in this sample were about 1,000,000 distinct CDR3 sequences; roughly 29% of them appeared once. The ten most abundant clones make up about 28% of the sample.

This sample's treatment or condition label indicates: allogeneic hematopoietic cell transplantation with graft depleted of TCRalphabeta T cells and CD19 B cells. Transplant recipients were children who received TCRalphabeta/CD19-depleted allogeneic hematopoietic cell grafts. Summary of the overall study and its limitations: Hyperexpanded clone frequencies declined over subsequent months; after one year, T-cell counts and TCRbeta diversity were mostly attributed to newly produced T cells. In some patients, the high TCRbeta diversity seen at day 60 was put down to recipient T cells and intrathymic progenitors that had survived conditioning. About two months after transplant, the apparently early recovery of alphabetaT-cell counts reportedly depended on just several hundred clones that had expanded rapidly and came from non-depleted graft cells.

Rearrangement joined TRBV10-3 to TRBJ2-3; perhaps TRBD1 is the D gene, with 6 bases matching. The source is a boy under two years old who had a stem cell transplant for SCID, so the T cells may come from the graft donor. Here the sequenced sample was PBMCs, mostly from graft donor cells, taken 360 days after TCRalphabeta/CD19-depleted stem cell transplant. The CDR3 has the sequence CAISSRDIRTDTQYF. The nucleotides are TGTGCCATCAGCTCCCGGGACATACGCACAGATACGCAGTATTTT.